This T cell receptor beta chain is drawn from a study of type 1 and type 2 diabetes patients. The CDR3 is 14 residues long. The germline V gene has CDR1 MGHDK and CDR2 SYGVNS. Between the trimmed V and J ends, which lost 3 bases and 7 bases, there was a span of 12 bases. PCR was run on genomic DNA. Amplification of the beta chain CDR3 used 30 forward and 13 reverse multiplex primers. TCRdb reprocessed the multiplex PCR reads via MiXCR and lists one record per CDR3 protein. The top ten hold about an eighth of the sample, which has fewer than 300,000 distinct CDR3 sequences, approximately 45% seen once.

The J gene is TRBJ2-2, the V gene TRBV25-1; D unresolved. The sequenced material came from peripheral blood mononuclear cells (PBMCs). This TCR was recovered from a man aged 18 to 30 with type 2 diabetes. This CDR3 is CASSEVLGGGELFF. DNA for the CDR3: TGTGCCAGCAGTGAGGTACTCGGCGGCGGGGAGCTGTTTTTT.